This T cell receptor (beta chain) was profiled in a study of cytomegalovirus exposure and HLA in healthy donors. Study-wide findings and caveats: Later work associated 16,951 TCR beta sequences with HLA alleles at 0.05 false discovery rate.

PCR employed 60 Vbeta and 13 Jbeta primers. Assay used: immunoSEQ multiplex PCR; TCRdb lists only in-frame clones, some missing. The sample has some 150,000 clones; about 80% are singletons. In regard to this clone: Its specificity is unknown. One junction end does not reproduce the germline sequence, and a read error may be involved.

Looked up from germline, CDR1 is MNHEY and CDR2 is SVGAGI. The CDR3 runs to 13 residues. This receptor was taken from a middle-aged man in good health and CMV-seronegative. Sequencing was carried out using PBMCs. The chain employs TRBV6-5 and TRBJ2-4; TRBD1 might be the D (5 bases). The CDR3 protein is CASRAGISNSQYF. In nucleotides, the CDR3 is TGTGCCAGCCGGGCAGGGATTTCTAACAGTCAGTACTTC.